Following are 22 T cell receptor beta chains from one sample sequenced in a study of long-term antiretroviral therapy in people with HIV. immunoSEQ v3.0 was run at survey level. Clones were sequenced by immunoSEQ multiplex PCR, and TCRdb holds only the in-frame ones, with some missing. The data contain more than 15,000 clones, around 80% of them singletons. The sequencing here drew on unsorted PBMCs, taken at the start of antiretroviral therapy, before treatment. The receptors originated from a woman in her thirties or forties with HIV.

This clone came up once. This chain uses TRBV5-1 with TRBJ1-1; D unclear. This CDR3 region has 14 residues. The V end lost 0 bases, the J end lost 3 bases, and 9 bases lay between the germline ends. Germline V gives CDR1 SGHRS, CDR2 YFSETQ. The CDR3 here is CASSLGQADTEAFF. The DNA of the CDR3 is TGCGCCAGCAGCTTGGGCCAGGCTGACACTGAAGCTTTCTTT. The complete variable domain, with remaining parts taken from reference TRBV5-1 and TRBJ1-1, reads KAGVTQTPRYLIKTRGQQVTLSCSPISGHRSVSWYQQTPGQGLQFLFEYFSETQRNKGNFPGRFSGRQFSNSRSEMNVSTLELGDSALYLCASSLGQADTEAFFGQGTRLTVV.

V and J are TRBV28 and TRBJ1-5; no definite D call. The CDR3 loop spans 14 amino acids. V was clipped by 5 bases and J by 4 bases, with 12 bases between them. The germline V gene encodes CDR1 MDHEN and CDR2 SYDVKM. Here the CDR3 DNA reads TGTGCCAGCAGTGCCCCCACTACGAATCAGCCCCAGCATTTT. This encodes CASSAPTTNQPQHF.

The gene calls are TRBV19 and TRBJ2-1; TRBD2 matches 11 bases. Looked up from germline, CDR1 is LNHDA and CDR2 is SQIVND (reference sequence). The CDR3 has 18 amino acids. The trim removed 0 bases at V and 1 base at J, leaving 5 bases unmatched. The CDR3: CASSIDFGTSGSYNEQFF. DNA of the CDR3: TGTGCCAGTAGTATAGATTTCGGGACTAGCGGATCCTACAATGAGCAGTTCTTC.

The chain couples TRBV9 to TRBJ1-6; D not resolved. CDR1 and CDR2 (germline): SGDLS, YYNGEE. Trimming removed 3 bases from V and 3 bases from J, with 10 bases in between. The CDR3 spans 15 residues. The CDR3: CASSEQENYNSPLHF. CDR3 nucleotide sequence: TGTGCCAGCAGCGAGCAGGAAAACTATAATTCACCCCTCCACTTT.

The DNA of the CDR3 is TGTGCCAGCATACGACAGGGCTTCATGAACACTGAAGCTTTCTTT. It codes for CASIRQGFMNTEAFF. The chain recombines TRBV13 with TRBJ1-1, with TRBD1 identical over 7 bases. The V gene end was trimmed by 7 bases and the J gene end by 0 bases; junction bases not matched to a gene: 8. Per germline, CDR1 PRHDT and CDR2 FYEKMQ (reference sequence). The CDR3 length is 15 residues.

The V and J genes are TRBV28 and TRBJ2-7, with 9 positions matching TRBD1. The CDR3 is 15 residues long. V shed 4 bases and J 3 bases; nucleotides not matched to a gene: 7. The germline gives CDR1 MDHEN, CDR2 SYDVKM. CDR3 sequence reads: CASSSNSGQGYEQYF. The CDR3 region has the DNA TGTGCCAGCAGTTCGAACTCGGGACAGGGCTACGAGCAGTACTTC.

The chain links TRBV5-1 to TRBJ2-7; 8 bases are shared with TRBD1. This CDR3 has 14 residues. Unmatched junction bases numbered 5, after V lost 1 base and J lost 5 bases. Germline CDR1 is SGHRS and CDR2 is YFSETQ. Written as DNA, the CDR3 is TGCGCCAGCAGCTTGATGTCAGGGGGCGACGAGCAGTACTTC. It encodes CASSLMSGGDEQYF.

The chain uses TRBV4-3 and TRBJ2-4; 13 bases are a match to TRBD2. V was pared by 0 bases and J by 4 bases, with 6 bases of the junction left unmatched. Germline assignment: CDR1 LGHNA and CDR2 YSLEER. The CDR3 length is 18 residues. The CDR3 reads CASSQDPPGLAGKNIQYF. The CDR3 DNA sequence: TGCGCCAGCAGCCAAGATCCCCCGGGACTAGCGGGGAAAAACATTCAGTACTTC.

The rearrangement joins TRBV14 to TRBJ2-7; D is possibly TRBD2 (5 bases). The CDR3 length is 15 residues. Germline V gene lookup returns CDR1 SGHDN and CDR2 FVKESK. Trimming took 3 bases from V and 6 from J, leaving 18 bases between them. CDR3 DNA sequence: TGTGCCAGCAGCCAGTTGGCGGCGGACCGGGGCGAGCAGTACTTC. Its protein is CASSQLAADRGEQYF.

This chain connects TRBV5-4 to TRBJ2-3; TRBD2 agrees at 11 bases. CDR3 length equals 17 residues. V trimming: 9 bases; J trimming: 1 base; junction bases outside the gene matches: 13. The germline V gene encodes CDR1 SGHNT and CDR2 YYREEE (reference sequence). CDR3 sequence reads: CAIPTSGVLTGTDTQYF. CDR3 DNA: TGTGCCATTCCGACTAGCGGGGTCCTGACTGGCACAGATACGCAGTATTTT. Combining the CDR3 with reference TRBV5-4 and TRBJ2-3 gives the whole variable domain ETGVTQSPTHLIKTRGQQVTLRCSSQSGHNTVSWYQQALGQGPQFIFQYYREEENGRGNFPPRFSGLQFPNYSSELNVNALELDDSALYLCAIPTSGVLTGTDTQYFGPGTRLTVL.

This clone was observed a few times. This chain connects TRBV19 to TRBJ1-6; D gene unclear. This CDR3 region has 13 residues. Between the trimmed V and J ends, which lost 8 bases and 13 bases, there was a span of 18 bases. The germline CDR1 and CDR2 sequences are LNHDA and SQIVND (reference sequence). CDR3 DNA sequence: TGTGCCAGTGCTGAAGGGCCATTGGCCCCCCTCCACTTT. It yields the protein CASAEGPLAPLHF.

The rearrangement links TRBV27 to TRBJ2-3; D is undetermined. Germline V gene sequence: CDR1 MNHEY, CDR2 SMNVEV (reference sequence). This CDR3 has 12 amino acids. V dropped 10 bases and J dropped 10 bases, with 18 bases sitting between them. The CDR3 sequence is CATSQATMAQYF. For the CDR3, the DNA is TGTGCCACCTCACAAGCCACCATGGCGCAGTATTTT.

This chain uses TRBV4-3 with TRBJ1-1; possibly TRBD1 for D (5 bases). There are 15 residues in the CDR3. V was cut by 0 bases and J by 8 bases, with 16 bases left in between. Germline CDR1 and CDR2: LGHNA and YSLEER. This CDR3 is CASSQDISGDPEAFF. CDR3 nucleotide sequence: TGCGCCAGCAGCCAAGATATTTCTGGGGACCCCGAAGCTTTCTTT.

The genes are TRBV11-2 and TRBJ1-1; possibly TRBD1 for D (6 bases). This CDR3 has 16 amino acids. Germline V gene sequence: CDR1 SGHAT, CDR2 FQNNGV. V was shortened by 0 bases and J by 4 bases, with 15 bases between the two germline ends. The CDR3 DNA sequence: TGTGCCAGCAGCTTAGATCGGTGGGGGCTGGGCACTGAAGCTTTCTTT. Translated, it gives CASSLDRWGLGTEAFF. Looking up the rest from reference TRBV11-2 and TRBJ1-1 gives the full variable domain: EAGVAQSPRYKIIEKRQSVAFWCNPISGHATLYWYQQILGQGPKLLIQFQNNGVVDDSQLPKDRFSAERLKGVDSTLKIQPAKLEDSAVYLCASSLDRWGLGTEAFFGQGTRLTVV.

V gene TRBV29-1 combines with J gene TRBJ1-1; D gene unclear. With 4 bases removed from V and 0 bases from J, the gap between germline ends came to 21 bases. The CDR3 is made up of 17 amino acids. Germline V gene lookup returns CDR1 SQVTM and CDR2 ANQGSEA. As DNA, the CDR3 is TGCAGCGTTGTGGCCTTACTTGGGTTTTCGGTGAACACTGAAGCTTTCTTT. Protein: CSVVALLGFSVNTEAFF.

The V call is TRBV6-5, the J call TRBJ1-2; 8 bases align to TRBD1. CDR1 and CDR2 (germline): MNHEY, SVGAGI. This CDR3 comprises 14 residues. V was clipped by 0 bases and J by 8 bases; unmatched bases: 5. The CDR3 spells CASSYSTRGQGYTF. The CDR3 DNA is TGTGCCAGCAGTTACTCGACCAGGGGGCAAGGCTACACCTTC.

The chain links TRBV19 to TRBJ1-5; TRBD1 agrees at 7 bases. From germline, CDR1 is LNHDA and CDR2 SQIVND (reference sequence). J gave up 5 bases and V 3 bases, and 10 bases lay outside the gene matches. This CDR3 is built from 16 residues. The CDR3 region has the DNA TGTGCCAGTAGTATTAGAGGGGGACAGCACCATCAGCCCCAGCATTTT. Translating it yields CASSIRGGQHHQPQHF.

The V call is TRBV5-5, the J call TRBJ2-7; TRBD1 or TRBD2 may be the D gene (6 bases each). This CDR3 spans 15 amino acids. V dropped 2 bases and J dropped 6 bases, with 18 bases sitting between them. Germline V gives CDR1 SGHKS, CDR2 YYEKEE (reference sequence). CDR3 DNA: TGTGCCAGCAGCTTACACGAGGGGGGATGGGGCGAGCAGTACTTC. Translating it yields CASSLHEGGWGEQYF.

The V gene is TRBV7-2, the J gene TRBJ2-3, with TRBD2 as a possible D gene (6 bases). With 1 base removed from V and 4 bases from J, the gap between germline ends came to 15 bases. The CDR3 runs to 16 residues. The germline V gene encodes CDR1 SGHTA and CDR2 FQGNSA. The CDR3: CASSLDGTRSADTQYF. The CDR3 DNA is TGTGCCAGCAGCTTAGACGGGACTCGGTCTGCAGATACGCAGTATTTT.

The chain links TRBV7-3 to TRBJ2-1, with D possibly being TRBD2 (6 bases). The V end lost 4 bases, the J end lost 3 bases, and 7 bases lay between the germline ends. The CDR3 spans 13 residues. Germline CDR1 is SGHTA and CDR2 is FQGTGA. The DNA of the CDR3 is TGTGCCAGCAGCTCGGGGGACTACAATGAGCAGTTCTTC. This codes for CASSSGDYNEQFF.

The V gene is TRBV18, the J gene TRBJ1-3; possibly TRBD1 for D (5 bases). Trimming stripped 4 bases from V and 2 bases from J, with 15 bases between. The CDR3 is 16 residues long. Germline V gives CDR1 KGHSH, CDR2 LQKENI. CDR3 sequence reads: CASSLDSAVTGNTIYF. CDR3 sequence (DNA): TGTGCCAGCTCACTAGACAGCGCGGTCACTGGAAACACCATATATTTT.

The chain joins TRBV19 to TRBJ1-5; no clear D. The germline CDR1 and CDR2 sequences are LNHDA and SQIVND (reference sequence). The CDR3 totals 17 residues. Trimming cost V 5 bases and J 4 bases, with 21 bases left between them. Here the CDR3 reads CASSPAGRRAPNQPQHF. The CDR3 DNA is TGTGCCAGTAGTCCCGCAGGACGGAGGGCCCCAAATCAGCCCCAGCATTTT.